Below, 27 T cell receptor beta chains from the same sample are listed, as sequenced in a study of PD-L1 blockade in urothelial cancer (TCRdb year 2017). The sample's time point label, in plain terms: pretreatment peripheral blood. The library relied on the immunoSEQ multiplex PCR assay. TCRdb took this table from immuneACCESS and kept in-frame rearrangements with V and J called. Such tables lack part of the clones; where checked against another copy, unresolved V genes explain under half of the gap, and the rest is unexplained. This sample is represented by 45,000 to 70,000 clones; around 86% of them were singletons. The ten most abundant clones make up 15% to 18% of the sample. The material was PBMCs, obtained around atezolizumab (anti-PD-L1) treatment. Every receptor here comes from a man in his 70s with urothelial cancer.

V and J are TRBV18 and TRBJ2-1; 10 bases align to TRBD2. This CDR3 is 15 amino acids long. V was clipped by 3 bases and J by 6 bases; unmatched bases: 5. Germline V gene lookup returns CDR1 KGHSH and CDR2 LQKENI. The CDR3 sequence is CASSPSSGSSNEQFF. CDR3 nucleotide sequence: TGTGCCAGCTCACCTTCTAGCGGGAGCTCCAATGAGCAGTTCTTC.

The gene calls are TRBV28 and TRBJ1-2, with no clear D. The germline V gene has CDR1 MDHEN and CDR2 SYDVKM. This CDR3 is built from 14 residues. V was trimmed by 5 bases and J by 3 bases, leaving 13 bases between them. The CDR3 protein is CASSLPMEYYGYTF. The CDR3 DNA reads as TGTGCCAGCAGTCTACCCATGGAGTACTATGGCTACACCTTC.

This chain connects TRBV27 to TRBJ2-2, with 7 bases fitting TRBD1. This CDR3 is 13 amino acids long. From germline, CDR1 is MNHEY and CDR2 SMNVEV (reference sequence). After removal of 4 bases from V and 6 bases from J, the junction contained 2 bases not matched to a gene. The CDR3 DNA follows: TGTGCCAGCAGTTCCCAGGGGGCCGGGGAGCTGTTTTTT. As protein: CASSSQGAGELFF.

This clone was seen only once. The V gene is TRBV28, the J gene TRBJ1-5; tentatively, D is TRBD1 (5 bases). Trimming took 5 bases from V and 7 from J, leaving 9 bases between them. Germline assignment: CDR1 MDHEN and CDR2 SYDVKM. This CDR3 has 12 amino acids. The CDR3 here is CASSAGRQPQHF. CDR3 nucleotides: TGTGCCAGCAGTGCAGGGAGGCAGCCCCAGCATTTT.

This chain connects TRBV5-5 to TRBJ2-7, with TRBD2 matching over 9 bases. The CDR3 is 18 residues long. Germline V gene sequence: CDR1 SGHKS, CDR2 YYEKEE (reference sequence). The ends lost 3 bases at V and 5 bases at J; junction bases unmatched: 18. For the CDR3, the DNA is TGTGCCAGCAGCTCTGCCGTTGGAGCGGGAGGAGTCTGGGACGAGCAGTACTTC. Amino acids: CASSSAVGAGGVWDEQYF.

V usage is TRBV5-1 and J usage is TRBJ2-7; a possible D gene is TRBD1 (5 bases). This CDR3 is built from 14 residues. V was cut by 3 bases and J by 2 bases, with 12 bases left in between. Germline V gene sequence: CDR1 SGHRS, CDR2 YFSETQ. The CDR3 coding sequence is TGCGCCAGCAGCTCTCGGACAACTACCTACGAGCAGTACTTC. Protein product: CASSSRTTTYEQYF. Combining the CDR3 with reference TRBV5-1 and TRBJ2-7 gives the whole variable domain KAGVTQTPRYLIKTRGQQVTLSCSPISGHRSVSWYQQTPGQGLQFLFEYFSETQRNKGNFPGRFSGRQFSNSRSEMNVSTLELGDSALYLCASSSRTTTYEQYFGPGTRLTVT.

The V call is TRBV2, the J call TRBJ1-6; possibly TRBD1 for D (5 bases). Germline V lookup: CDR1 SNHLY, CDR2 FYNNEI. The CDR3 covers 14 residues. Trimming stripped 1 base from V and 9 bases from J, with 10 bases between. The CDR3 sequence is CASSEGQGGSPLHF. DNA for the CDR3: TGTGCCAGCAGTGAAGGCCAGGGAGGTTCACCCCTCCACTTT.

The chain employs TRBV11-3 and TRBJ2-1; 9 nucleotides agree with TRBD1. The CDR3 runs to 15 residues. J was trimmed by 2 bases and V by 4 bases; bases with no gene match: 3. Germline loops: CDR1 SGHNT, CDR2 YENEEA. CDR3 nucleotide sequence: TGTGCCAGCAGCTCGGACAGGGGTGCCTACAATGAGCAGTTCTTC. It yields the protein CASSSDRGAYNEQFF.

This chain uses TRBV30 with TRBJ1-3, with 11 positions matching TRBD1. The CDR3 consists of 14 residues. With V trimmed by 0 bases and J by 8 bases, 3 bases remained unmatched. CDR1 is GTSNPN, CDR2 SVGIG, per germline (reference sequence). The CDR3 loop reads CAWSVGQGADTIYF. The DNA of the CDR3 is TGTGCCTGGAGTGTTGGACAGGGGGCGGACACCATATATTTT.

Turning to this clone: A read error is possible here, since a much larger clone lies one base away. This chain connects TRBV28 to TRBJ2-7; TRBD2 might be the D (6 bases). Germline V gene data show CDR1 as MDHEN and CDR2 as SYDVKM. This CDR3 has 13 amino acids. V lost 7 bases, J lost 7 bases, and 17 bases lay in between. The CDR3 bases are TGTGCCAGCACCACGGGGGACCTTGGAGAGCAGTACTTC. Residues: CASTTGDLGEQYF.

The chain uses TRBV15 and TRBJ2-5; a possible D gene is TRBD1 (5 bases). Per germline, CDR1 LNHNV and CDR2 YYDKDF (reference sequence). The CDR3 totals 16 residues. Trimming stripped 0 bases from V and 2 bases from J, with 13 bases between. The CDR3 reads CATSRDRGAGQETQYF. The CDR3 DNA follows: TGTGCCACCAGCAGAGATAGGGGCGCAGGGCAAGAGACCCAGTACTTC.

The V gene is TRBV19, the J gene TRBJ2-7; unclear D gene. The CDR3 is made up of 13 amino acids. Germline V gene lookup returns CDR1 LNHDA and CDR2 SQIVND (reference sequence). Trimming shortened V by 5 bases and J by 12 bases, and 20 bases separated the two germline ends. The CDR3 region is CASSPRRSSGLYF. As DNA, the CDR3 is TGTGCCAGTAGTCCCAGACGTTCTAGTGGTTTGTACTTC.

The V call is TRBV25-1, the J call TRBJ1-1; TRBD1 might be the D (5 bases). Germline CDR1 is MGHDK and CDR2 is SYGVNS. Trimming removed 8 bases from V and 6 bases from J, with 16 bases in between. The CDR3 has 13 residues. The CDR3 DNA reads TGTGCCAGCCGCCCTCCCGGACATCCTGAAGCTTTCTTT. Encoded protein: CASRPPGHPEAFF.

The rearrangement uses TRBV11-2 and TRBJ1-5, with D possibly being TRBD1 (6 bases). Germline V lookup: CDR1 SGHAT, CDR2 FQNNGV. Trimming shortened V by 4 bases and J by 6 bases, and 22 bases separated the two germline ends. The CDR3 is 17 amino acids. DNA for the CDR3: TGTGCCAGCAGCTCTGGGAGAGGTGGGGGGGCCGGTCAGCCCCAGCATTTT. Translation gives CASSSGRGGGAGQPQHF.

V usage is TRBV10-3 and J usage is TRBJ1-5; 9 nucleotides align to TRBD1. Trimming cost V 4 bases and J 4 bases; bases outside gene matches: 5. Germline V CDR1 and CDR2: ENHRY, SYGVKD. This CDR3 has 15 residues. CDR3 loop: CAISAQGAGNQPQHF. For the CDR3, the DNA is TGTGCCATCAGTGCACAGGGGGCAGGGAATCAGCCCCAGCATTTT.

The chain uses TRBV2 and TRBJ1-5, with D unclear. Trimming removed 6 bases at V and 0 bases at J, with 6 bases between. This CDR3 is built from 13 residues. In germline, CDR1 is SNHLY, CDR2 FYNNEI. This chain's CDR3 is CASRFYSNQPQHF. The CDR3 DNA is TGTGCCAGCAGGTTTTATAGCAATCAGCCCCAGCATTTT. Based on the CDR3 plus reference TRBV2 and TRBJ1-5, the full variable domain is EPEVTQTPSHQVTQMGQEVILRCVPISNHLYFYWYRQILGQKVEFLVSFYNNEISEKSEIFDDQFSVERPDGSNFTLKIRSTKLEDSAMYFCASRFYSNQPQHFGDGTRLSIL.

This chain uses TRBV19 with TRBJ2-7; 10 nucleotides line up with TRBD1. The CDR3 is made up of 17 amino acids. In germline, CDR1 is LNHDA, CDR2 SQIVND (reference sequence). V gave up 4 bases and J gave up 4 bases; unmatched junction bases: 13. CDR3 residues: CASSTAHSGTGDYEQYF. For the CDR3, the DNA is TGTGCCAGTAGTACGGCCCACTCCGGGACAGGGGATTACGAGCAGTACTTC. The full variable domain, in which reference TRBV19 and TRBJ2-7 provide the parts outside the CDR3, is DGGITQSPKYLFRKEGQNVTLSCEQNLNHDAMYWYRQDPGQGLRLIYYSQIVNDFQKGDIAEGYSVSREKKESFPLTVTSAQKNPTAFYLCASSTAHSGTGDYEQYFGPGTRLTVT.

The V call is TRBV13, the J call TRBJ2-7, with 8 bases that match TRBD1. Germline V lookup: CDR1 PRHDT, CDR2 FYEKMQ (reference sequence). The V gene end was trimmed by 5 bases and the J gene end by 0 bases; junction bases not matched to a gene: 6. The CDR3 has 15 amino acids. The DNA for the CDR3 is TGTGCCAGCAGCCCCAGGGGGCCAGCCTCCTACGAGCAGTACTTC. Its protein is CASSPRGPASYEQYF.

The chain links TRBV13 to TRBJ1-1; 7 bases line up with TRBD1. V lost 2 bases, J lost 0 bases, and 0 bases stayed unmatched. Germline assignment: CDR1 PRHDT and CDR2 FYEKMQ (reference sequence). The CDR3 runs 14 residues. The CDR3, as DNA: TGTGCCAGCAGCTTACAGGGGGTGAACACTGAAGCTTTCTTT. This codes for CASSLQGVNTEAFF.

The rearrangement joins TRBV7-9 to TRBJ2-1; D perhaps matches TRBD2 (6 bases). Germline CDR1 SEHNR, CDR2 FQNEAQ (reference sequence). The CDR3 loop spans 15 amino acids. Trimming cost V 5 bases and J 14 bases, with 25 bases left between them. Here the CDR3 reads CASSLESAGYEVKFF. In nucleotides, the CDR3 is TGTGCCAGCAGCCTCGAATCAGCGGGCTATGAAGTAAAGTTCTTC.

This chain links TRBV4-1 with TRBJ2-1; D remains ambiguous. Germline CDR1 reads MGHRA; CDR2 reads YSYEKL. The CDR3 spans 16 residues. The V end lost 1 base, the J end lost 2 bases, and 12 bases lay between the germline ends. The DNA for the CDR3 is TGCGCCAGCAGCCAAGGGCAAGCGCCCACCTACAATGAGCAGTTCTTC. It codes for CASSQGQAPTYNEQFF.

This clone was observed once. This chain joins TRBV6-5 and TRBJ1-4; D is unresolved. Trimming removed 0 bases from V and 4 bases from J, with 9 bases in between. CDR1 and CDR2 from the germline V gene are MNHEY and SVGAGI. The CDR3 is 15 residues long. The CDR3 loop is CASSYSNSYNEKLFF. The DNA of the CDR3 is TGTGCCAGCAGTTACTCGAACTCGTATAATGAAAAACTGTTTTTT.

The genes are TRBV6-4 and TRBJ2-2; possibly TRBD1 for D (5 bases). This CDR3 contains 14 residues. CDR1 is MRHNA, CDR2 SNTAGT, per germline. Trimming shortened V by 2 bases and J by 5 bases, and 9 bases separated the two germline ends. The CDR3 here is CASSDRGFTGELFF. In DNA form, the CDR3 reads TGTGCCAGCAGTGACAGGGGATTTACCGGGGAGCTGTTTTTT.

The table lists this clone with a count of one. J is TRBJ2-4 and V is TRBV4-1, with 14 bases that match TRBD2. The CDR3 runs to 17 residues. The germline gives CDR1 MGHRA, CDR2 YSYEKL. V dropped 3 bases and J dropped 2; count of bases not matched to a gene: 3. CDR3 DNA: TGCGCCAGCAGCCACGGGACTAGCGGGAGTTCCAAAAACATTCAGTACTTC. This codes for CASSHGTSGSSKNIQYF.

V gene TRBV4-2 combines with J gene TRBJ1-1; D remains unclear. Trimming pared 0 bases from V and 1 base from J, leaving 12 bases between. The germline V gene has CDR1 LGHNA and CDR2 YNFKEQ. CDR3 length: 16 residues. DNA for the CDR3: TGTGCCAGCAGCCAAGAGGAGGCATCTGAGAACACTGAAGCTTTCTTT. It specifies CASSQEEASENTEAFF.

The chain couples TRBV5-4 to TRBJ1-1; 7 bases agree with TRBD1. The length of the CDR3 is 13 residues. After removal of 4 bases from V and 4 bases from J, the junction contained 4 bases not matched to a gene. In germline, CDR1 is SGHNT, CDR2 YYREEE (reference sequence). CDR3 region: CASSLQGSTEAFF. Written as DNA, the CDR3 is TGTGCCAGCAGCCTACAGGGGAGCACTGAAGCTTTCTTT.

Worth noting for this clone: This same CDR3 is encoded by further DNA sequences in the sample. CDR3 residues: CASSPGQGDTEAFF. The CDR3 nucleotides are TGCGCCAGCAGCCCTGGACAGGGGGACACTGAAGCTTTCTTT. The chain couples TRBV5-1 to TRBJ1-1; 10 bases are a match to TRBD1. CDR3 length: 14 amino acids. Germline V gene sequence: CDR1 SGHRS, CDR2 YFSETQ. Trimming took 4 bases from V and 3 from J; bases not matched to a gene: 3.